The 25 T cell receptor beta chains listed next were all sequenced from one sample in a study of early T cells in non-severe SARS-CoV-2 infection. TCRdb reprocessed the 5' RACE reads with MiXCR, giving one entry per CDR3 protein. The table records about 110,000 distinct CDR3 sequences, roughly 12% of them present only once. The source was whole blood, collected at baseline. Every receptor here comes from an adult who was a healthcare worker with PCR-confirmed SARS-CoV-2 infection or an uninfected control (not recorded which).

This clonotype turned up a few times. The V call is TRBV6-5, the J call TRBJ1-6; the D is unclear. CDR1 and CDR2 (germline): MNHEY, SVGAGI. The CDR3 contains 12 residues. Trimming pared 0 bases from V and 10 bases from J, leaving 4 bases between. The CDR3 nucleotides read TGTGCCAGCAGTTACTCGCGGTCACCCCTCCACTTT. Translated: CASSYSRSPLHF.

The chain employs TRBV28 and TRBJ2-1; possible D gene TRBD1, 5 bases. Trimming removed 2 bases at V and 3 bases at J, with 5 bases between. The CDR3 is 13 residues long. Germline CDR1 and CDR2: MDHEN and SYDVKM. The CDR3: CASSLRGYNEQFF. The CDR3 DNA follows: TGTGCCAGCAGTTTAAGGGGCTACAATGAGCAGTTCTTC.

This clonotype was observed many times. This chain uses TRBV5-6 with TRBJ2-1; 7 bases are a match to TRBD2. In germline, CDR1 is SGHDT, CDR2 YYEEEE. CDR3 length equals 15 residues. The J segment lost 3 bases and the V segment lost 3 bases, leaving 6 bases of the junction unmatched. The DNA of the CDR3 is TGTGCCAGCAGCTATGGGGCTAGCGGCTACAATGAGCAGTTCTTC. Encoded protein: CASSYGASGYNEQFF.

This clonotype was seen repeatedly, ten times or more. The chain couples TRBV6-2 or TRBV6-3 to TRBJ2-1, with 7 bases fitting TRBD2. The CDR3 extends over 16 amino acids. Trimming took 4 bases from V and 0 from J; bases not matched to a gene: 6. The germline V gene encodes CDR1 MNHEY and CDR2 SVGEGT. The CDR3 DNA follows: TGTGCCAGCAGTTCCCCAGCGGGAAGCTCCTACAATGAGCAGTTCTTC. It yields the protein CASSSPAGSSYNEQFF.

This clonotype was observed a handful of times. J is TRBJ1-5 and V is TRBV27, with 8 bases fitting TRBD1. The junction had 5 bases not matched to a gene; V was cut back by 6 bases and J by 7 bases. Per the germline V gene, CDR1 is MNHEY and CDR2 is SMNVEV (reference sequence). The CDR3 spans 13 residues. CDR3 sequence: CASRAQGGQPQHF. CDR3 sequence (DNA): TGTGCCAGCAGGGCACAGGGGGGACAGCCCCAGCATTTT.

This clonotype came up a few times. The chain carries TRBV7-8 and TRBJ2-7; D may be TRBD1 (5 bases). The CDR3 spans 16 residues. Germline CDR1 and CDR2: SGHVS and FQNEAQ. V lost 1 base, J lost 7 bases, and 20 bases lay in between. CDR3 residues: CASSLVGGQGQVEQYF. The CDR3 DNA follows: TGTGCCAGCAGCTTAGTCGGTGGCCAGGGCCAAGTAGAGCAGTACTTC.

This clonotype was counted a few times. The chain recombines TRBV7-9 with TRBJ2-7; D gene uncertain. V was clipped by 5 bases and J by 2 bases, with 13 bases between them. The CDR3 loop spans 14 amino acids. Germline values: CDR1 SEHNR, CDR2 FQNEAQ (reference sequence). CDR3 sequence reads: CASSGPRVPYEQYF. In DNA, the CDR3 is TGTGCCAGCAGCGGGCCCCGGGTCCCCTACGAGCAGTACTTC.

There are a few counts of this clonotype. This chain joins TRBV27 and TRBJ2-6; the D gene is possibly TRBD1 (5 bases). Trimming removed 6 bases from V and 1 base from J, with 10 bases in between. Germline loops: CDR1 MNHEY, CDR2 SMNVEV (reference sequence). The CDR3 covers 15 residues. CDR3 bases: TGTGCCAGCAGCACCCCAGGGTCTGGGGCCAACGTCCTGACTTTC. This gives the protein CASSTPGSGANVLTF.

This clonotype occurred many times. This chain connects TRBV6-7 to TRBJ2-1; D could derive from TRBD1 or TRBD2 (5 bases each). TRBV6-7 falls under the ORF class, with uncertain function. Trimming cost V 2 bases and J 1 base, with 15 bases left between them. This CDR3 spans 17 amino acids. CDR3 bases: TGTGCCAGCAGTTACCGGGGCGGTAGCTGTTCCTACAATGAGCAGTTCTTC. Encoded protein: CASSYRGGSCSYNEQFF.

This clonotype was counted only a few times. The V and J genes are TRBV7-9 and TRBJ2-5; D not certain. The CDR3 runs 14 residues. Trimming left V 3 bases short and J 0 bases short, with 8 bases between. Germline CDR1 reads SEHNR; CDR2 reads FQNEAQ (reference sequence). Here the CDR3 reads CASSFEVNQETQYF. The CDR3 DNA sequence: TGTGCCAGCAGCTTCGAGGTGAACCAAGAGACCCAGTACTTC.

Many counts were recorded for this clonotype. The rearrangement links TRBV20-1 to TRBJ2-2; 10 bases line up with TRBD1. Germline V gene lookup returns CDR1 DFQATT and CDR2 SNEGSKA (reference sequence). The ends lost 6 bases at V and 5 bases at J; junction bases unmatched: 9. The CDR3 extends over 15 amino acids. As DNA, the CDR3 is TGCAGTGCGACCGACAGGGGGCGAAAGACCGGGGAGCTGTTTTTT. It translates to CSATDRGRKTGELFF.

The chain recombines TRBV9 with TRBJ1-1, with no clear D. There are 14 residues in the CDR3. Trimming took off 0 bases at V and 3 bases at J, with 9 bases between the two ends. Germline V gives CDR1 SGDLS, CDR2 YYNGEE. The CDR3 DNA sequence: TGTGCCAGCAGCGTAGGAGGGCCGGACACTGAAGCTTTCTTT. Its protein product is CASSVGGPDTEAFF. The full variable domain, with the rest looked up from reference TRBV9 and TRBJ1-1, is DSGVTQTPKHLITATGQRVTLRCSPRSGDLSVYWYQQSLDQGLQFLIQYYNGEERAKGNILERFSAQQFPDLHSELNLSSLELGDSALYFCASSVGGPDTEAFFGQGTRLTVV.

The CDR3 nucleotides are TGTGCCAGCAGTTACATTCAGGACCTCACAGATACGCAGTATTTT. It is translated as CASSYIQDLTDTQYF. The chain has TRBV6-6 and TRBJ2-3; D remains ambiguous. V was trimmed by 2 bases and J by 2 bases, leaving 11 bases between them. Germline V gene sequence: CDR1 MNHNY, CDR2 SVGAGI (reference sequence). This CDR3 spans 15 amino acids.

The chain is built from TRBV27 and TRBJ2-3, with 15 nucleotides matching TRBD2. Germline V lookup: CDR1 MNHEY, CDR2 SMNVEV (reference sequence). The CDR3 length is 16 residues. The ends lost 2 bases at V and 6 bases at J; junction bases unmatched: 3. CDR3 DNA sequence: TGTGCCAGCAGTTTAGGACTAGCGGGGGGGCTGGATACGCAGTATTTT. Encoded protein: CASSLGLAGGLDTQYF.

The V gene is TRBV29-1, the J gene TRBJ2-3; D is perhaps TRBD1 (5 bases). This CDR3 has 12 amino acids. From germline, CDR1 is SQVTM and CDR2 ANQGSEA. V lost 5 bases to trimming and J lost 3 bases, with 9 bases between them. CDR3 nucleotides: TGCAGCGTTATGGCAGGGACAGATACGCAGTATTTT. Its protein product is CSVMAGTDTQYF.

The V and J genes are TRBV5-1 and TRBJ1-5; weak D call: TRBD1 (5 bases). The CDR3 consists of 15 residues. The germline CDR1 and CDR2 sequences are SGHRS and YFSETQ. V lost 4 bases and J 0 bases, leaving 11 bases between the germline ends. The CDR3 region is CASSLQGISNQPQHF. The DNA for the CDR3 is TGCGCCAGCAGCCTCCAGGGCATTAGCAATCAGCCCCAGCATTTT.

CDR3 sequence: CSVSRQGPNYGYTF. As DNA, the CDR3 is TGCAGCGTCTCCCGACAGGGACCGAACTATGGCTACACCTTC. This sequence joins TRBV29-1 and TRBJ1-2; TRBD1 aligns across 7 bases. V lost 6 bases to trimming and J lost 2 bases; unmatched junction nucleotides: 9. The CDR3 runs 14 residues. CDR1 SQVTM and CDR2 ANQGSEA come from the germline V gene.

This clonotype was seen more than once but under ten times. The chain links TRBV2 to TRBJ1-1; D ambiguous. CDR1 is SNHLY and CDR2 is FYNNEI in the germline V gene. Trimming cost V 7 bases and J 0 bases, with 12 bases left between them. The length of the CDR3 is 14 residues. The CDR3 nucleotides are TGTGCCAGCAATCGGGCCTTAATGAACACTGAAGCTTTCTTT. It translates to CASNRALMNTEAFF.

This clonotype was counted at least ten times. This chain links TRBV12-3 or TRBV12-4 with TRBJ2-3, with unresolved D. Deletions cut 1 base from V and 2 bases from J, with 4 bases between. This CDR3 contains 13 residues. CDR3 in DNA: TGTGCCAGCAGTTTAGGGGTCACAGATACGCAGTATTTT. Residues: CASSLGVTDTQYF.

This clonotype was seen more than once but under ten times. The gene calls are TRBV5-5 and TRBJ1-1; D call uncertain. CDR1 and CDR2 (germline): SGHKS, YYEKEE (reference sequence). The CDR3 length is 14 residues. The V end was cut by 4 bases, the J end by 4 bases, with 14 bases between. The CDR3 here is CASSVQPSSTEAFF. CDR3 coding DNA: TGTGCCAGCAGCGTACAGCCATCCAGCACTGAAGCTTTCTTT.

This chain links TRBV4-1 with TRBJ2-7; 8 positions agree with TRBD2. This CDR3 contains 15 residues. Germline CDR1 MGHRA, CDR2 YSYEKL. Unmatched junction bases numbered 10, after V lost 6 bases and J lost 3 bases. The CDR3: CASRSGTSGGYEQYF. CDR3 nucleotides: TGCGCCAGCAGGAGCGGGACTAGTGGTGGCTACGAGCAGTACTTC.

This clonotype was seen a handful of times. This rearrangement joins TRBV7-2 to TRBJ2-5; tentative D call: TRBD2 (5 bases). The V gene lost 2 bases and the J gene lost 3 bases, with 7 bases spanning the gap. Germline CDR1 SGHTA, CDR2 FQGNSA. CDR3 size: 13 residues. CDR3 loop: CASSLRAEETQYF. The CDR3 DNA follows: TGTGCCAGCAGCTTACGAGCGGAAGAGACCCAGTACTTC.

At least ten counts were recorded for this clonotype. The chain uses TRBV6-4 and TRBJ2-1; tentatively, D is TRBD2 (5 bases). Germline V CDR1 and CDR2: MRHNA, SNTAGT. The V and J ends lost 0 bases and 0 bases respectively, with 6 bases between them. The CDR3 has 15 residues. The chain's CDR3 is CASSDSSGSYNEQFF. CDR3 bases: TGTGCCAGCAGTGACTCGAGCGGCTCCTACAATGAGCAGTTCTTC.

CDR3 DNA sequence: TGTGCCAGCAGTTTCCCCCGGGGAAAACTGTTTTTT. It yields the protein CASSFPRGKLFF. V gene TRBV6-6 combines with J gene TRBJ1-4; D gene ambiguous. Germline-derived CDR1 and CDR2 are MNHNY and SVGAGI (reference sequence). The CDR3 is made up of 12 amino acids. V lost 4 bases to trimming and J lost 10 bases, with 10 bases between them.

This clonotype was found a few times. The rearrangement links TRBV29-1 to TRBJ2-7; weak D call: TRBD1 (6 bases). Germline V lookup: CDR1 SQVTM, CDR2 ANQGSEA. V was pared by 7 bases and J by 1 base, with 11 bases between. The CDR3 length is 12 residues. CDR3 sequence reads: CSALGGSYEQYF. CDR3 nucleotide sequence: TGCAGCGCCCTAGGGGGTTCCTACGAGCAGTACTTC.